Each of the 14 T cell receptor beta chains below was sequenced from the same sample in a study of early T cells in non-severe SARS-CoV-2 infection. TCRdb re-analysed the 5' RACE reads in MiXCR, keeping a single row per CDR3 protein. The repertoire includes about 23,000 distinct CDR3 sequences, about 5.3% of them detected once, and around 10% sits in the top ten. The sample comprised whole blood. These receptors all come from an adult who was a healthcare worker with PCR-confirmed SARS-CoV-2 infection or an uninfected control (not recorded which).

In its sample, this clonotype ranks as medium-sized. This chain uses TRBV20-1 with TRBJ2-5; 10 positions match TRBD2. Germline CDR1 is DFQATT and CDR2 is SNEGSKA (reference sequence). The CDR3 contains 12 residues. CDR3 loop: CSVLAGQETQYF. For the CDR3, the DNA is TGCAGCGTACTAGCGGGACAAGAGACCCAGTACTTC.

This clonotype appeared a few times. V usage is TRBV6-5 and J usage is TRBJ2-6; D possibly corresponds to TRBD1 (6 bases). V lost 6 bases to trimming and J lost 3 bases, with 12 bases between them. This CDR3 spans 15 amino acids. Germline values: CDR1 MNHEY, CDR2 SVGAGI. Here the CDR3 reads CASSQQGFGANVLTF. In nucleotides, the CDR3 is TGTGCCAGCAGCCAACAGGGTTTTGGGGCCAACGTCCTGACTTTC.

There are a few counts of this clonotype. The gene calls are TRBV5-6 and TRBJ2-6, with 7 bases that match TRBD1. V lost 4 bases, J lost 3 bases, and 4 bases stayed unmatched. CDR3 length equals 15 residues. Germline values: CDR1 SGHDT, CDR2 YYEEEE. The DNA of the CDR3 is TGTGCCAGCAGCAAGGGACAGTTTGGGGCCAACGTCCTGACTTTC. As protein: CASSKGQFGANVLTF.

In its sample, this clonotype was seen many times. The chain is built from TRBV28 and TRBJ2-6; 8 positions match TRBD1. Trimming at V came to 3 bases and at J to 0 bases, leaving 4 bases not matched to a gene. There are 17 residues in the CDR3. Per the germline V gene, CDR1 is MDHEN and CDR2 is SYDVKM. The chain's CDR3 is CASSFVQGGSGANVLTF. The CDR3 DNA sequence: TGTGCCAGCAGTTTCGTACAGGGGGGCTCTGGGGCCAACGTCCTGACTTTC.

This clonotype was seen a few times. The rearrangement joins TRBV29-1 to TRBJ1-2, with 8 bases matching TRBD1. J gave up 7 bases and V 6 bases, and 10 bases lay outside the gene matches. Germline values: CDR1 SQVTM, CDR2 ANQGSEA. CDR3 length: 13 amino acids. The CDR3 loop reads CSVGWQGAGGYTF. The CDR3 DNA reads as TGCAGCGTCGGTTGGCAGGGGGCCGGTGGCTACACCTTC.

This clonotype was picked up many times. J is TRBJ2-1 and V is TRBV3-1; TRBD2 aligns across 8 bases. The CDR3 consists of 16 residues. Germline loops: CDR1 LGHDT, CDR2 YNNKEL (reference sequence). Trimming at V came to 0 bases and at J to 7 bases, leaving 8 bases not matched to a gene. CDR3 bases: TGTGCCAGCAGCCAAGACCCGCCGGGAGGGCCGAATGAGCAGTTCTTC. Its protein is CASSQDPPGGPNEQFF.

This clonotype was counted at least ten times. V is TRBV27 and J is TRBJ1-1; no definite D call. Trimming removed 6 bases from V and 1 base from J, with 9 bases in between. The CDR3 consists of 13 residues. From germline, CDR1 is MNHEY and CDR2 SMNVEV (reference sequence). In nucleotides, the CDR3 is TGTGCCAGCAGGGGCTCTTGGAACACTGAAGCTTTCTTT. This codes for CASRGSWNTEAFF.

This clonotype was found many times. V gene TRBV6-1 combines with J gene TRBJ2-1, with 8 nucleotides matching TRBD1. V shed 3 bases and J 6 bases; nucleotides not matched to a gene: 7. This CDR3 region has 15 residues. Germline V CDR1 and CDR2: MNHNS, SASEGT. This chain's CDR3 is CASSDVTGASNEQFF. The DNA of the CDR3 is TGTGCCAGCAGTGATGTGACAGGGGCGTCCAATGAGCAGTTCTTC.

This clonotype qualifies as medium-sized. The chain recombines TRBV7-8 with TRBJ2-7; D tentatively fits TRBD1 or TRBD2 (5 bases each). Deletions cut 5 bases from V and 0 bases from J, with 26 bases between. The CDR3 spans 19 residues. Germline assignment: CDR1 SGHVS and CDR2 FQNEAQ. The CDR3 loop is CASSPCPGTEVLNSYEQYF. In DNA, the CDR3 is TGTGCCAGCAGCCCCTGTCCCGGGACGGAAGTCCTCAACTCCTACGAGCAGTACTTC. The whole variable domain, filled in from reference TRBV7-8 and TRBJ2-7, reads GAGVSQSPRYKVAKRGQDVALRCDPISGHVSLFWYQQALGQGPEFLTYFQNEAQLDKSGLPSDRFFAERPEGSVSTLKIQRTQQEDSAVYLCASSPCPGTEVLNSYEQYFGPGTRLTVT.

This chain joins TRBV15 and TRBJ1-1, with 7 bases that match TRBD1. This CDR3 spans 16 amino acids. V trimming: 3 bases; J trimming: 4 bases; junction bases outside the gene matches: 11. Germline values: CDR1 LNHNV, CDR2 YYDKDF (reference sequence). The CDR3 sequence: CATSSTQGGGGTEAFF. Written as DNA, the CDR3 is TGTGCCACCAGCAGCACCCAAGGGGGCGGCGGCACTGAAGCTTTCTTT. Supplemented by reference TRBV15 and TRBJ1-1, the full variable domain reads DAMVIQNPRYQVTQFGKPVTLSCSQTLNHNVMYWYQQKSSQAPKLLFHYYDKDFNNEADTPDNFQSRRPNTSFCFLDIRSPGLGDTAMYLCATSSTQGGGGTEAFFGQGTRLTVV.

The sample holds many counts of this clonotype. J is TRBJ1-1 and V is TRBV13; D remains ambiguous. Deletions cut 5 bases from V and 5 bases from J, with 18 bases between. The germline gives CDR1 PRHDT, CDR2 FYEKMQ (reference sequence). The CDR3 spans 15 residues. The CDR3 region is CASSRLGPDRTEAFF. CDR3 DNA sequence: TGTGCCAGCAGCCGCCTAGGCCCAGACCGGACTGAAGCTTTCTTT.

This chain's CDR3 is CATEETGAGQPQHF. The CDR3 region has the DNA TGTGCCACCGAAGAGACAGGGGCAGGTCAGCCCCAGCATTTT. The rearrangement uses TRBV15 and TRBJ1-5; 8 positions match TRBD1. CDR1 is LNHNV, CDR2 YYDKDF, per germline (reference sequence). This CDR3 has 14 residues. V shed 8 bases, J shed 6 bases, and the junction held 9 bases outside the gene matches. The whole variable domain, remainder taken from reference TRBV15 and TRBJ1-5, is DAMVIQNPRYQVTQFGKPVTLSCSQTLNHNVMYWYQQKSSQAPKLLFHYYDKDFNNEADTPDNFQSRRPNTSFCFLDIRSPGLGDTAMYLCATEETGAGQPQHFGDGTRLSIL.

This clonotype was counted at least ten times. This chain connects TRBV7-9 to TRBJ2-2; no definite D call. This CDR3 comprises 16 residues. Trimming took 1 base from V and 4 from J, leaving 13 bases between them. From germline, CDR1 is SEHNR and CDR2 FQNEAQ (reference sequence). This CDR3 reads CASSLGVGFGTGELFF. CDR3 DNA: TGTGCCAGCAGCTTAGGGGTGGGCTTCGGCACCGGGGAGCTGTTTTTT.

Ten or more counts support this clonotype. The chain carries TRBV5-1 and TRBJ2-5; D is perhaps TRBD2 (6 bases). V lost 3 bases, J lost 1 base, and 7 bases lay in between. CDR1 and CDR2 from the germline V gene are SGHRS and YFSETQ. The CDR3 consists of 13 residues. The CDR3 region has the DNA TGCGCCAGCAGCTCCGGGGGCCAAGAGACCCAGTACTTC. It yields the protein CASSSGGQETQYF.